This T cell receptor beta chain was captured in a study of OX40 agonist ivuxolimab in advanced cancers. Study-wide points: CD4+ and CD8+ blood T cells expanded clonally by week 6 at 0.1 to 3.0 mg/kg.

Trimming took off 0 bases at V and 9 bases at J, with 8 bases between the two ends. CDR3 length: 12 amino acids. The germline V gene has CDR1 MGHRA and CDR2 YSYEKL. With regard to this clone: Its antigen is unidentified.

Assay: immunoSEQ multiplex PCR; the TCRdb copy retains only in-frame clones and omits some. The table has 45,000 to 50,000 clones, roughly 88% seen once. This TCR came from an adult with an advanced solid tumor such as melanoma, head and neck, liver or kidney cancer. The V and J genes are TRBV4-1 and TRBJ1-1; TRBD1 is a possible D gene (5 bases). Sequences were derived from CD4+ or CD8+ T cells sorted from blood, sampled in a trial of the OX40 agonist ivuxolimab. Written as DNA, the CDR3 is TGCGCCAGCAGCCAAGACAGGGTCAAAGCTTTCTTT. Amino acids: CASSQDRVKAFF.